These T cell receptor beta chains were read from a single sample in a study of cytomegalovirus exposure and HLA in healthy donors. Method: immunoSEQ multiplex PCR; TCRdb's copy keeps in-frame clones and lacks some. The profile shows more than 65,000 clones, approximately 78% of them singletons. Sequenced: PBMCs. These receptors were collected from a man aged 18 to 30 in good health and CMV-seronegative. CDR3s include the opening cysteine and the closing phenylalanine or tryptophan. A D gene is named only where the DNA matches it firmly. Clone size is stated in some rows and not others, as once, few, many or a class when expanded.

j_gene: TRBJ1-2; d_gene: -; v_gene: TRBV14; abundance: once; CDR3nt: TGTGCCAGCAGCCCCCGTTGGGCCAACTATGGCTACACCTTC; CDR3aa: CASSPRWANYGYTF
j_gene: TRBJ2-5; d_gene: -; v_gene: TRBV5-1; abundance: -; CDR3nt: TGCGCCAGCAGCATCAATCCGGGGGTTGGGGAGACCCAGTACTTC; CDR3aa: CASSINPGVGETQYF
j_gene: TRBJ1-1; d_gene: TRBD1; v_gene: TRBV28; abundance: -; CDR3nt: TGTGCCAGCAGCTCTCCATTCACGTCACAGGGGGGGAACACTGAAGCTTTCTTT; CDR3aa: CASSSPFTSQGGNTEAFF
j_gene: TRBJ1-1; d_gene: TRBD1; v_gene: TRBV5-1; abundance: -; CDR3nt: TGCGCCAGCAGCTTAGCCCCACAGGGGCCGACCACTGAAGCTTTCTTT; CDR3aa: CASSLAPQGPTTEAFF
j_gene: TRBJ2-3; d_gene: -; v_gene: TRBV7-2; abundance: -; CDR3nt: TGTGCCAGCAGCTCTCGACAGAGCACAGATACGCAGTATTTT; CDR3aa: CASSSRQSTDTQYF
j_gene: TRBJ1-4; d_gene: -; v_gene: TRBV5-1; abundance: -; CDR3nt: TGCGCCAGCAGCGATAACCCCACAGTTTTTTTTGAAAAACTGTTTTTT; CDR3aa: CASSDNPTVFFEKLFF
j_gene: TRBJ1-4; d_gene: TRBD1; v_gene: TRBV7-8; abundance: -; CDR3nt: TGTGCCAGCAGCTTAGCCGGGACAGGGCCTAATGAAAAACTGTTTTTT; CDR3aa: CASSLAGTGPNEKLFF
j_gene: TRBJ2-2; d_gene: TRBD2; v_gene: TRBV7-3; abundance: once; CDR3nt: TGTGCCAGCAGCCCCCTCCGGACTAGCGGGAGGGCCGATACCGGGGAGCTGTTTTTT; CDR3aa: CASSPLRTSGRADTGELFF
j_gene: TRBJ1-6; d_gene: TRBD1; v_gene: TRBV28; abundance: once; CDR3nt: TGTGCCAGCCAAGTTCCCGGGACAGGGGTCAATTCACCCCTCCACTTT; CDR3aa: CASQVPGTGVNSPLHF
j_gene: TRBJ2-5; d_gene: -; v_gene: TRBV5-4; abundance: -; CDR3nt: TGTGCCAGCAGCCCCGGACTCACTCAAGAGACCCAGTACTTC; CDR3aa: CASSPGLTQETQYF
j_gene: TRBJ1-4; d_gene: -; v_gene: TRBV10-3; abundance: -; CDR3nt: TGTGCCATCAGCTCGGGACTTGGGCGTAATGAAAAACTGTTTTTT; CDR3aa: CAISSGLGRNEKLFF
j_gene: TRBJ1-3; d_gene: -; v_gene: TRBV28; abundance: few; CDR3nt: TGTGCCAGCAGTCTCGAAGGGGGAATGGGAAACACCATATATTTT; CDR3aa: CASSLEGGMGNTIYF
j_gene: TRBJ1-3; d_gene: -; v_gene: TRBV4-1; abundance: -; CDR3nt: TGCGCCAGCAGCCGAGCAGGGCTTGTACTTGATGGAAACACCATATATTTT; CDR3aa: CASSRAGLVLDGNTIYF
j_gene: TRBJ1-3; d_gene: TRBD1; v_gene: TRBV28; abundance: -; CDR3nt: TGTGCCAGCAGGACCGGGACAGGGGGGTTATCCTCTGGAAACACCATATATTTT; CDR3aa: CASRTGTGGLSSGNTIYF
j_gene: TRBJ2-1; d_gene: -; v_gene: TRBV13; abundance: few; CDR3nt: TGTGCCAGCAGCCAATGGTGGGGCCGCTACAATGAGCAGTTCTTC; CDR3aa: CASSQWWGRYNEQFF
j_gene: TRBJ1-6; d_gene: -; v_gene: TRBV30; abundance: few; CDR3nt: TGTGCCTGGCAAACAGGTACCAATTCACCCCTCCACTTT; CDR3aa: CAWQTGTNSPLHF
j_gene: TRBJ2-1; d_gene: -; v_gene: TRBV28; abundance: -; CDR3nt: TGTGCCAGCAGTTTCACTCGGGAGCAGTTCTTC; CDR3aa: CASSFTREQFF
j_gene: TRBJ2-7; d_gene: TRBD1; v_gene: TRBV19; abundance: once; CDR3nt: TGTGCCAGTAGTGCACGGACAGGACTCTCCGAGCAGTACTTC; CDR3aa: CASSARTGLSEQYF
j_gene: TRBJ2-5; d_gene: TRBD2; v_gene: TRBV7-2; abundance: -; CDR3nt: TGTGCCAGCAGCGTTGCGGGGGGGCCCCAAGAGACCCAGTACTTC; CDR3aa: CASSVAGGPQETQYF
j_gene: TRBJ2-4; d_gene: -; v_gene: TRBV19; abundance: -; CDR3nt: TGTGCCAGTAGTATGAATGGGGCCAATTCCAAAAACATTCAGTACTTC; CDR3aa: CASSMNGANSKNIQYF
j_gene: TRBJ2-1; d_gene: -; v_gene: TRBV6-5; abundance: -; CDR3nt: TGTGCCAGCACAGGGGAAAGGTACTTCAATGAGCAGTTCTTC; CDR3aa: CASTGERYFNEQFF
j_gene: TRBJ2-1; d_gene: -; v_gene: TRBV7-8; abundance: few; CDR3nt: TGTGCCAGCAGCTTAGAGTTGAGGAATGAGCAGTTCTTC; CDR3aa: CASSLELRNEQFF
j_gene: TRBJ1-2; d_gene: TRBD1; v_gene: TRBV25-1; abundance: -; CDR3nt: TGTGCCAGCGGAGCACAGGGGGTCGGCTATGGCTACACCTTC; CDR3aa: CASGAQGVGYGYTF
j_gene: TRBJ1-1; d_gene: TRBD1; v_gene: TRBV6-5; abundance: -; CDR3nt: TGTGCCAGCAGTTTTCTACAGGGGCGGGGAGCTTTCTTT; CDR3aa: CASSFLQGRGAFF
j_gene: TRBJ2-1; d_gene: TRBD2; v_gene: TRBV4-3; abundance: -; CDR3nt: TGCGCCAGCAGCCAAGATAGTACTAGCGGGAGCTACAATGAGCAGTTCTTC; CDR3aa: CASSQDSTSGSYNEQFF
j_gene: TRBJ1-1; d_gene: TRBD1; v_gene: TRBV9; abundance: few; CDR3nt: TGTGCCAGCAGCGTGACAGGGGTACTATTTGCTGAAGCTTTCTTT; CDR3aa: CASSVTGVLFAEAFF
j_gene: TRBJ2-2; d_gene: -; v_gene: TRBV7-9; abundance: -; CDR3nt: TGTGCCAGCAGCTTTAATCTGAACACCGGGGAGCTGTTTTTT; CDR3aa: CASSFNLNTGELFF
j_gene: TRBJ2-1; d_gene: TRBD2; v_gene: TRBV7-9; abundance: -; CDR3nt: TGTGCCAGCAGACTAGCGGTCCTCAATGAGCAGTTCTTC; CDR3aa: CASRLAVLNEQFF
j_gene: TRBJ2-3; d_gene: -; v_gene: TRBV7-9; abundance: -; CDR3nt: TGTGCCAGCAGCTCAGGGATAAGCGCAGATACGCAGTATTTT; CDR3aa: CASSSGISADTQYF
j_gene: TRBJ2-5; d_gene: TRBD1; v_gene: TRBV5-8; abundance: -; CDR3nt: TGTGCCAGCAGCTTGCTAGGGGGCCGGGAGACCCAGTACTTC; CDR3aa: CASSLLGGRETQYF
j_gene: TRBJ2-1; d_gene: TRBD2; v_gene: TRBV29-1; abundance: -; CDR3nt: TGCAGCGTTAGGCCCCGGGGAGGCGGGAGCTTCGGCTACGACAATGAGCAGTTCTTC; CDR3aa: CSVRPRGGGSFGYDNEQFF
j_gene: TRBJ1-1; d_gene: TRBD1; v_gene: TRBV2; abundance: -; CDR3nt: TGTGCCAGCACCCTACAGGGGGCGTCGAACACTGAAGCTTTCTTT; CDR3aa: CASTLQGASNTEAFF
j_gene: TRBJ2-2; d_gene: TRBD1; v_gene: TRBV7-9; abundance: once; CDR3nt: TGTGCCAGCAGCTCTCAAGCCACAGGGGGCCCCGGGGAGCTGTTTTTT; CDR3aa: CASSSQATGGPGELFF
j_gene: TRBJ1-2; d_gene: TRBD1; v_gene: TRBV28; abundance: -; CDR3nt: TGTGCCACCCCGACAGGGGGCGCAAATGGCTACACCTTC; CDR3aa: CATPTGGANGYTF
j_gene: TRBJ1-2; d_gene: -; v_gene: TRBV7-9; abundance: -; CDR3nt: TGTGCCAGCAGACAAATTAGCCACTATGGCTACACCTTC; CDR3aa: CASRQISHYGYTF
j_gene: TRBJ2-7; d_gene: TRBD2; v_gene: TRBV9; abundance: -; CDR3nt: TGTGCCAGCAGCGTAGAAGCCGGGACTACCCGCACCCAGCAGTACTTC; CDR3aa: CASSVEAGTTRTQQYF
j_gene: TRBJ2-5; d_gene: TRBD2; v_gene: TRBV4-3; abundance: -; CDR3nt: TGCGCCAGCAGCCAAGAGATCACGGGAGGAACATCCTTATACCAAGAGACCCAGTACTTC; CDR3aa: CASSQEITGGTSLYQETQYF
j_gene: TRBJ1-2; d_gene: -; v_gene: TRBV6-5; abundance: -; CDR3nt: TGTGCCAGCAGTTATTCCGGGAACTATGGCTACACCTTC; CDR3aa: CASSYSGNYGYTF
j_gene: TRBJ2-7; d_gene: TRBD1; v_gene: TRBV27; abundance: -; CDR3nt: TGTGCCAGCAGCTACAGAGTAGGGGTAGGGACAGCCTACGAGCAGTACTTC; CDR3aa: CASSYRVGVGTAYEQYF
j_gene: TRBJ2-2; d_gene: -; v_gene: TRBV29-1; abundance: -; CDR3nt: TGCAGCGTCGACTTTAACACCGGGGAGCTGTTTTTT; CDR3aa: CSVDFNTGELFF
j_gene: TRBJ2-7; d_gene: TRBD2; v_gene: TRBV4-1; abundance: -; CDR3nt: TGCGCCAGCAGCCAAGATGTGACTAGCGGCTACGAGCAGTACTTC; CDR3aa: CASSQDVTSGYEQYF
j_gene: TRBJ2-3; d_gene: TRBD1; v_gene: TRBV2; abundance: -; CDR3nt: TGTGCCAGCGTCCGGGACAGGGTCACAGATACGCAGTATTTT; CDR3aa: CASVRDRVTDTQYF
j_gene: TRBJ2-3; d_gene: -; v_gene: TRBV9; abundance: -; CDR3nt: TGTGCCAGCAGCGTAGTCCCGGTGGATACGCAGTATTTT; CDR3aa: CASSVVPVDTQYF
j_gene: TRBJ1-6; d_gene: -; v_gene: TRBV27; abundance: -; CDR3nt: TGTGCCAGCAGTACCTCCCAGGGGTCCTATAATTCACCCCTCCACTTT; CDR3aa: CASSTSQGSYNSPLHF
j_gene: TRBJ1-2; d_gene: -; v_gene: TRBV7-2; abundance: -; CDR3nt: TGTGCCAGCAGCCAGGTCCTCTATGGCTACACCTTC; CDR3aa: CASSQVLYGYTF
j_gene: TRBJ1-5; d_gene: -; v_gene: TRBV4-1; abundance: -; CDR3nt: TGCGCCAGCAGCCAAGACCCCGGGGGTGGGAATCAGCCCCAGCATTTT; CDR3aa: CASSQDPGGGNQPQHF
j_gene: TRBJ2-6; d_gene: TRBD2; v_gene: TRBV7-6; abundance: -; CDR3nt: TGTGCCAGCAGCTTAGCGAATTTCGGGGGGTTGCTTTCTGGGGCCAACGTCCTGACTTTC; CDR3aa: CASSLANFGGLLSGANVLTF
j_gene: TRBJ2-7; d_gene: -; v_gene: TRBV14; abundance: -; CDR3nt: TGTGCCAGCAGCCTACTTGAGACAGCGGCGGGGGAGCAGTACTTC; CDR3aa: CASSLLETAAGEQYF
j_gene: TRBJ1-3; d_gene: TRBD1; v_gene: TRBV9; abundance: -; CDR3nt: TGTGCCAGCAGCCCAAGACAGGGAACTTCTGGAAACACCATATATTTT; CDR3aa: CASSPRQGTSGNTIYF
j_gene: TRBJ1-6; d_gene: -; v_gene: TRBV5-6; abundance: -; CDR3nt: TGTGCCAGCAGCTTGGAAAGGACAGTTAATTCACCCCTCCACTTT; CDR3aa: CASSLERTVNSPLHF
j_gene: TRBJ1-2; d_gene: TRBD1; v_gene: TRBV4-2; abundance: -; CDR3nt: TGTGCCAGCAGCCAGCCGGGACAGGGGCGAGACACCTTC; CDR3aa: CASSQPGQGRDTF
j_gene: TRBJ2-1; d_gene: TRBD1; v_gene: TRBV4-1; abundance: once; CDR3nt: TGCGCCAGCAGCCAAGGTTATTCGGACAGGACCTACAATGAGCAGTTCTTC; CDR3aa: CASSQGYSDRTYNEQFF
j_gene: TRBJ2-1; d_gene: TRBD2; v_gene: TRBV6-5; abundance: -; CDR3nt: TGTGCCAGCAGTTACCTCGGGAGGGGCGAGCAGTTCTTC; CDR3aa: CASSYLGRGEQFF